This TCR beta chain was retrieved from a study of cytomegalovirus exposure and HLA in healthy donors. Notes on the study in general: A later analysis reportedly identified an Asian-associated ancestry cluster as carrying fewer N-insertions than the approximately 710-donor mean. V- and J-gene trimming in TCR beta was tied to a missense DCLRE1C variant by an analysis performed later. Most CMV-associated TCR beta chains appeared HLA-restricted in a later analysis.

It was healthy bone marrow donors who served as donors. The PCR contained 60 Vbeta and 13 Jbeta primers. Libraries were prepared by immunoSEQ multiplex PCR; TCRdb keeps only in-frame clonotypes and omits some of them. The sample lists 100,000 to 150,000 clones, around 80% occurring once. A word on this clone: Its specificity is not known.

Germline V gene data show CDR1 as LGHNA and CDR2 as YSLEER. Trimming shortened V by 0 bases and J by 2 bases, and 15 bases separated the two germline ends. The CDR3 spans 17 residues. V and J are TRBV4-3 and TRBJ2-3; maybe TRBD2 (7 bases). This clonotype was sampled from a man aged 25 to 40 in good health and CMV-seropositive. Sequencing was done on a sample of PBMCs. CDR3 loop: CASSQDPLAGATDTQYF. CDR3 bases: TGCGCCAGCAGCCAAGACCCTCTGGCGGGGGCCACAGATACGCAGTATTTT.